The present TCR beta chain was sequenced within a study of T cells in Graves' hyperthyroidism and ophthalmopathy. About the research overall: Peripheral blood was secured at the point of initial diagnosis, before any treatment.

Trimming cost V 2 bases and J 11 bases; bases outside gene matches: 10. Per germline, CDR1 DFQATT and CDR2 SNEGSKA (reference sequence). This CDR3 spans 13 amino acids. Findings and limits, study-wide: Using 13 V-J features, a model discriminated ophthalmopathy from stable hyperthyroidism.

This clonotype has only a few counts. Antigen: not known. Amplification of TCR beta CDR3 regions was performed using RNA transcripts as template. An initial round of RT-PCR targeting the TCR CDR3 relied on the HTBI primer set. Each CDR3 protein gets one entry after TCRdb re-called the multiplex PCR reads with MiXCR. The data show approximately 560,000 distinct CDR3 sequences, with 15% to 19% seen just once and around 7.5% held by the top ten. Hyperthyroidism, newly diagnosed and lasting under 2 months, affected patients aged 18 to 65. This sequence was found in a woman in her 30s with Graves' hyperthyroidism. The genes are TRBV20-1 and TRBJ1-1; 8 positions match TRBD1. The sequenced sample was blood. CDR3 protein: CSARMDREVSAFF. The CDR3 DNA reads as TGCAGTGCTAGAATGGACAGGGAGGTCTCCGCTTTCTTT.